The 8 T cell receptor beta chains below were found in one sample sequenced in a study of blood T cell repertoires in COVID-19. TCRdb keeps only in-frame clones here, not all; method: immunoSEQ multiplex PCR. The table includes about 210,000 clones, around 80% detected once. Sequencing was done on a sample of peripheral blood. These TCRs come from an elderly woman with COVID-19, enrolled during active disease.

The V and J genes are TRBV4-1 and TRBJ2-7; TRBD1 matches at 7 bases. Germline V gives CDR1 MGHRA, CDR2 YSYEKL. The CDR3 is made up of 14 amino acids. V shed 2 bases and J 2 bases; nucleotides not matched to a gene: 3. This CDR3 is CASSQTGVAYEQYF. Written as DNA, the CDR3 is TGCGCCAGCAGCCAAACAGGGGTGGCCTACGAGCAGTACTTC.

The chain carries TRBV6-6 and TRBJ1-1; D is undetermined. The length of the CDR3 is 16 residues. Germline V lookup: CDR1 MNHNY, CDR2 SVGAGI (reference sequence). The V gene lost 7 bases and the J gene lost 1 base, with 19 bases spanning the gap. CDR3 in amino acids: CASKPSSGAGNTEAFF. For the CDR3, the DNA is TGTGCCAGCAAACCCTCCTCGGGTGCTGGGAACACTGAAGCTTTCTTT.

V and J are TRBV6-5 and TRBJ2-1, with 11 bases identical to TRBD2. There are 13 residues in the CDR3. V dropped 9 bases and J dropped 7; count of bases not matched to a gene: 5. In germline, CDR1 is MNHEY, CDR2 SVGAGI. CDR3 DNA: TGTGCCAGTCTAGCGGGAGGAGGGAATGAGCAGTTCTTC. The encoded protein is CASLAGGGNEQFF.

V and J are TRBV12-5 and TRBJ2-7; D remains unclear. The CDR3 has 11 residues. Germline V gene data show CDR1 as LGHNT and CDR2 as FRNRAP. V gave up 3 bases and J gave up 7 bases, with 7 bases separating them. CDR3 coding DNA: TGTGCTAGTGGTTTAATTAGAGAGCAGTACTTC. This encodes CASGLIREQYF.

The V gene is TRBV11-2, the J gene TRBJ1-5, with D tentatively TRBD1 (5 bases). This CDR3 is 20 amino acids long. V gave up 0 bases and J gave up 0 bases, with 21 bases separating them. The germline V gene encodes CDR1 SGHAT and CDR2 FQNNGV. In nucleotides, the CDR3 is TGTGCCAGCAGCTTAGAAAGGGACTCTTACGGTCTATATAGCAATCAGCCCCAGCATTTT. Amino acid sequence: CASSLERDSYGLYSNQPQHF.

The V call is TRBV21-1, the J call TRBJ2-7; the table calls TRBD1, which could not be checked here. TRBV21-1 is described as a pseudogene. The length of the CDR3 is 15 residues. The CDR3: CASSKSSQYNYEQYF. CDR3 DNA: TGTGCCAGCAGCAAATCTTCCCAGTATAACTACGAGCAGTACTTC.

The V gene is TRBV3-1 (or the pseudogene TRBV3-2), the J gene TRBJ2-1; D not resolved. This CDR3 has 12 amino acids. V lost 1 base and J lost 12, with 10 bases in between. Germline V lookup: CDR1 LGHDT, CDR2 YNNKEL (reference sequence). CDR3 in DNA: TGTGCCAGCAGCCAAGGGTTCGCTAGGCAGTTCTTC. Protein sequence: CASSQGFARQFF.

The chain carries TRBV28 and TRBJ2-1, with TRBD2 matching over 10 bases. This CDR3 comprises 16 residues. Germline CDR1 is MDHEN and CDR2 is SYDVKM. Germline trimming cut 6 bases from V and 0 bases from J; bases unmatched to any gene: 5. The DNA for the CDR3 is TGTGCCAGCAGCCTAGCGGGAGACCTCTCCTACAATGAGCAGTTCTTC. It translates to CASSLAGDLSYNEQFF.